The clone carrying this TCR beta chain has more than one count but fewer than ten. The antigen is not known. This entry belongs to a study of metastatic and nonmetastatic thyroid tumors. Study summary: Repertoires from blood and tumor or nodule tissue of malignant and benign thyroid patients were compared. Study-level points and caveats: As reported, TCR beta diversity in blood and tumor was significantly higher in malignant thyroid tumors than in benign nodules.

Original methodology: Across clinicopathological groups, CDR3 differences served as the basis for building a distant-metastasis classifier for papillary thyroid cancer. TCRdb reprocessed the PCR reads via MiXCR. None of the V and J calls come from the authors' own analysis; TCRdb made them. The top ten clones hold 2.5% to 3.5% of a sample with roughly 25,000 clones, more than 13% of them seen once. Patients underwent thyroid surgery, and none had received any treatment before it. V lost 2 bases to trimming and J lost 3 bases; unmatched junction nucleotides: 5. The germline V gene has CDR1 MNHEY and CDR2 SVGAGI. This CDR3 is 15 amino acids long.

The gene calls are TRBV6-5 and TRBJ2-7; 9 bases fit TRBD1. Sequenced input: blood. The clonotype originates from a female donor with papillary thyroid cancer or a benign thyroid nodule (not recorded which). Some clones in this sample may be carry-over from other donors' samples. The CDR3 sequence is CASSYLDRGFYEQYF. The CDR3 bases are TGTGCCAGCAGTTACCTGGACAGGGGATTCTACGAGCAGTACTTC.